The clone carrying this T cell receptor beta chain was picked up one time. Authors' analysis steps: Reference gene primer amplification yielded estimated nucleated cell counts. This table comes from immunoSEQ multiplex PCR, and its TCRdb copy is limited to in-frame clones, with some not included. V, J and clone size were drawn from that table, and D and trimming were deduced from the DNA. The sample consists of some 120,000 clones, roughly 80% of them appearing once. In terms of age and location, participants ranged from roughly 18 to 95 years and lived in under 30 US areas. Donors of Cohort 3 who recovered were those that had two negative PCRs, clearance, or symptom resolution. This CDR3 spans 12 amino acids. The germline V gene has CDR1 SGHVS and CDR2 FNYEAQ. Deletions cut 1 base from V and 10 bases from J, with 8 bases between. This sample was taken from a study of blood T cell repertoires in COVID-19. Study overall: Samples taken during acute and convalescent COVID-19 were collected in the United States, Italy and Spain.

This receptor was identified in a man in his thirties or forties who had recovered from COVID-19. The chain uses TRBV7-6 and TRBJ2-1; tentatively, D is TRBD1 (6 bases). Sequenced sample: PBMCs or T cells enriched from blood (not recorded which). This CDR3 is CASSLEGTEQFF. The CDR3 coding sequence is TGTGCCAGCAGCTTAGAGGGGACAGAGCAGTTCTTC.